The 18 T cell receptor beta chains below were found in one sample sequenced in a study of post-analysis software for immune sequencing data. Overall study results and limits: Patients showed TRBV5-6, TRBV5-1 and TRBV20-1 among roughly 5 TRBV segments more frequent than in controls.

Their target antigens are unknown. Carried by the TCR beta cDNA libraries were unique molecular identifiers. TCRdb ran MiXCR on the PCR reads and lists one entry per CDR3 protein. The sample lists some 890,000 distinct CDR3 sequences, about 53% occurring once. The sequenced sample was blood. The receptors shown here come from a girl aged 10 to 17 with multiple sclerosis.

There are a few counts of this clonotype. V gene TRBV7-3 combines with J gene TRBJ2-7; 13 positions match TRBD2. Germline V gives CDR1 SGHTA, CDR2 FQGTGA. The CDR3 is 15 amino acids. V lost 5 bases, J lost 5 bases, and 6 bases stayed unmatched. In DNA form, the CDR3 reads TGTGCCAGCAGCCCAGGACTAGCGGGAGTCCACGAGCAGTACTTC. It translates to CASSPGLAGVHEQYF.

The gene calls are TRBV20-1 and TRBJ1-2, with D maybe TRBD1 (6 bases). The CDR3 runs to 14 residues. CDR1 and CDR2 (germline): DFQATT, SNEGSKA (reference sequence). The germline V and J ends were trimmed by 6 bases and 1 base, with 15 bases remaining between them. In DNA, the CDR3 is TGCAGTGCGCAAAGGGACACCTTTAACTATGGCTACACCTTC. Translation gives CSAQRDTFNYGYTF.

This chain joins TRBV5-1 and TRBJ2-1; 7 bases fit TRBD2. V lost 1 base, J lost 2 bases, and 6 bases stayed unmatched. CDR1 SGHRS and CDR2 YFSETQ come from the germline V gene. The CDR3 extends over 16 amino acids. CDR3 DNA sequence: TGCGCCAGCAGCTTGAGTTGGCGGGGGACCTACAATGAGCAGTTCTTC. This gives the protein CASSLSWRGTYNEQFF.

The chain combines TRBV19 with TRBJ1-4; no clear D gene. There are 14 residues in the CDR3. Trimming pared 9 bases from V and 1 base from J, leaving 12 bases between. Germline V gives CDR1 LNHDA, CDR2 SQIVND (reference sequence). CDR3 sequence (DNA): TGTGCCAGCCCAAGGGAGGTAACTAATGAAAAACTGTTTTTT. It specifies CASPREVTNEKLFF.

This chain links TRBV11-2 with TRBJ2-3; no firm D call. There are 13 residues in the CDR3. Germline CDR1 SGHAT, CDR2 FQNNGV. V was clipped by 2 bases and J by 4 bases, with 7 bases between them. Here the CDR3 DNA reads TGTGCCAGCAGCTTACCTGGCCCAGATACGCAGTATTTT. Protein: CASSLPGPDTQYF.

V is TRBV29-1 and J is TRBJ1-1; no definite D call. Between the trimmed V and J ends, which lost 2 bases and 1 base, there was a span of 5 bases. CDR3 length: 12 residues. Germline assignment: CDR1 SQVTM and CDR2 ANQGSEA. CDR3 nucleotides: TGCAGCGTTGAAAAACCGAACACTGAAGCTTTCTTT. It codes for CSVEKPNTEAFF.

The rearrangement uses TRBV4-1 and TRBJ2-7, with D hard to call. From germline, CDR1 is MGHRA and CDR2 YSYEKL. The CDR3 consists of 11 residues. V was pared by 8 bases and J by 7 bases, with 12 bases between. The CDR3: CASLYDNEQYF. The CDR3 nucleotides are TGCGCCAGCCTGTATGACAATGAGCAGTACTTC.

This chain links TRBV7-3 with TRBJ2-1; 9 nucleotides line up with TRBD2. The germline CDR1 and CDR2 sequences are SGHTA and FQGTGA. The CDR3 runs to 15 residues. Trimming at V came to 3 bases and at J to 4 bases, leaving 4 bases not matched to a gene. This CDR3 is CASSFLAGPYNEQFF. CDR3 in DNA: TGTGCCAGCAGCTTTCTAGCGGGGCCTTACAATGAGCAGTTCTTC.

The V and J genes are TRBV20-1 and TRBJ2-1, with D tentatively TRBD1 (6 bases). The CDR3 runs to 15 residues. Germline V lookup: CDR1 DFQATT, CDR2 SNEGSKA (reference sequence). Trimming stripped 5 bases from V and 0 bases from J, with 14 bases between. The CDR3 DNA is TGCAGTGCTCCCCCGCAGGGGAGCTCCTACAATGAGCAGTTCTTC. It is translated as CSAPPQGSSYNEQFF.

This chain links TRBV20-1 with TRBJ2-1, with 10 bases aligning to TRBD2. Germline assignment: CDR1 DFQATT and CDR2 SNEGSKA (reference sequence). The CDR3 has 12 amino acids. Trimming cost V 2 bases and J 12 bases; bases outside gene matches: 4. CDR3 sequence (DNA): TGCAGTGCTAGACTAGCGGGAGACCGGCAGTTCTTC. Its protein is CSARLAGDRQFF.

J is TRBJ2-1 and V is TRBV6-6; no clear D. This CDR3 has 12 amino acids. V was cut by 5 bases and J by 4 bases, with 6 bases left in between. Germline values: CDR1 MNHNY, CDR2 SVGAGI (reference sequence). The CDR3, as DNA: TGTGCCAGCAGTGCTTCTTACAATGAGCAGTTCTTC. Translation gives CASSASYNEQFF.

The chain carries TRBV12-3 or TRBV12-4 and TRBJ1-2; perhaps TRBD1 as D (6 bases). Trimming cost V 6 bases and J 8 bases, with 19 bases left between them. This CDR3 comprises 14 residues. CDR3 coding DNA: TGTGCCAGCAGGGTCTCCACAGGGTACCTAGGCTACACCTTC. This translates into CASRVSTGYLGYTF.

The CDR3 DNA is TGTGCCAGCAGCTTAGATCAGGGTGGCGGGGGGGCATCCTACGAGCAGTACTTC. It translates to CASSLDQGGGGASYEQYF. This chain connects TRBV7-8 to TRBJ2-7; 9 bases align to TRBD2. Germline trimming cut 1 base from V and 1 base from J; bases unmatched to any gene: 11. CDR3 length: 18 amino acids. The germline V gene has CDR1 SGHVS and CDR2 FQNEAQ.

This clonotype was seen only a few times. The chain links TRBV6-6 to TRBJ2-1; D uncertain. This CDR3 region has 13 residues. V was cut by 5 bases and J by 5 bases, with 10 bases left in between. Germline lookup yields CDR1 MNHNY and CDR2 SVGAGI (reference sequence). CDR3: CASSPSGHNEQFF. The CDR3 DNA follows: TGTGCCAGCAGTCCCTCCGGACACAATGAGCAGTTCTTC.

V usage is TRBV4-2 and J usage is TRBJ1-2; tentative D call: TRBD1 (5 bases). The CDR3 is made up of 16 amino acids. Germline V gives CDR1 LGHNA, CDR2 YNFKEQ. V shed 0 bases and J shed 4 bases, with 15 bases lying between them. DNA for the CDR3: TGTGCCAGCAGCCAAGAACAGGTCCAAACGATCTATGGCTACACCTTC. Translated: CASSQEQVQTIYGYTF.

This chain connects TRBV20-1 to TRBJ1-5; 10 bases line up with TRBD1. The CDR3 consists of 17 residues. With 2 bases clipped from V and 1 base from J, the junction kept 8 bases outside the gene matches. The germline CDR1 and CDR2 sequences are DFQATT and SNEGSKA (reference sequence). CDR3: CSARRDRGPFSNQPQHF. CDR3 coding DNA: TGCAGTGCTAGACGGGACAGGGGCCCCTTCAGCAATCAGCCCCAGCATTTT.

The chain recombines TRBV7-9 with TRBJ1-2, with 9 bases matching TRBD1. The CDR3 runs to 15 residues. V trimming: 5 bases; J trimming: 3 bases; junction bases outside the gene matches: 7. The germline CDR1 and CDR2 sequences are SEHNR and FQNEAQ (reference sequence). Written as DNA, the CDR3 is TGTGCCAGCAGCCCTCTAGACAGGGGGTACTATGGCTACACCTTC. Protein: CASSPLDRGYYGYTF.

The CDR3 here is CASSDTAGTDTQYF. Here the CDR3 DNA reads TGTGCCAGCAGCGATACAGCGGGAACAGATACGCAGTATTTT. The rearrangement links TRBV9 to TRBJ2-3; TRBD2 agrees at 7 bases. The V gene's germline CDR1 is SGDLS and CDR2 YYNGEE. CDR3 length: 14 amino acids. The J segment lost 3 bases and the V segment lost 3 bases, leaving 4 bases of the junction unmatched.